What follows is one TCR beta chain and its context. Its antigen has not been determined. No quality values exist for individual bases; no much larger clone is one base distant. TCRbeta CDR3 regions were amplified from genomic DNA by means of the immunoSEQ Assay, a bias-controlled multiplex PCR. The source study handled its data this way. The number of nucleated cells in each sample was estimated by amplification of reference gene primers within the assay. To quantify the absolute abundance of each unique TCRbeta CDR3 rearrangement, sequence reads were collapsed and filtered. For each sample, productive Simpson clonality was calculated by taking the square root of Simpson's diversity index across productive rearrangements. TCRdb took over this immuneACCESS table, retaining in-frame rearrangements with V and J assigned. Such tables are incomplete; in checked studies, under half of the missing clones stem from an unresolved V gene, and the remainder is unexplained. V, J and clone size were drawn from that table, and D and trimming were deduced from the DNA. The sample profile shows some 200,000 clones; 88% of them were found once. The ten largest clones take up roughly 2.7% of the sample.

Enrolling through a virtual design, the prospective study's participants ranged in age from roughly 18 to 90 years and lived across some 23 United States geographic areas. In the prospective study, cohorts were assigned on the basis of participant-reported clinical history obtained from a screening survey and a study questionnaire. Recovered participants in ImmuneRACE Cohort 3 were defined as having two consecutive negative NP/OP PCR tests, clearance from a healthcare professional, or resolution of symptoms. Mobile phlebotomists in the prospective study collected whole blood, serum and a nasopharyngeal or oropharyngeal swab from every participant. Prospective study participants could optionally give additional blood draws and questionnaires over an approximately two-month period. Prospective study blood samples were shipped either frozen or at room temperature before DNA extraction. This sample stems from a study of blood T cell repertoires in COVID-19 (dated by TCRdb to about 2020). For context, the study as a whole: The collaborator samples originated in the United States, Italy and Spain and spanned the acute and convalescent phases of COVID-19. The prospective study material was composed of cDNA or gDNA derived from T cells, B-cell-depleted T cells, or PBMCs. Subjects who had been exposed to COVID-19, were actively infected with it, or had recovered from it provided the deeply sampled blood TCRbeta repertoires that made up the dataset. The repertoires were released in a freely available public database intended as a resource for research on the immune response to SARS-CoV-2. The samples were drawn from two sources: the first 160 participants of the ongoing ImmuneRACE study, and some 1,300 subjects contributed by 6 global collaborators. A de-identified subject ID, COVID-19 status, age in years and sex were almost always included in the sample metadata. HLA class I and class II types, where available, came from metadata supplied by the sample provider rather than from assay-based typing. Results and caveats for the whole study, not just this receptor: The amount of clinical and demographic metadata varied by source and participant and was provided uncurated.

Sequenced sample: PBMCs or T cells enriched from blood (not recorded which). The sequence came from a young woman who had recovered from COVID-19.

CDR3 sequence: CASSLAGVEGSYEQYF. The nucleotides read TGCGCCAGCAGCTTAGCCGGGGTGGAAGGATCCTACGAGCAGTACTTC. The chain joins TRBV5-1 to TRBJ2-7; the D segment could be TRBD2, given 5 matching bases. Counted from cysteine to phenylalanine, this CDR3 has 16 amino acids. Only the CDR3 part of the read is kept: 48 bases, read in frame from the first base. The trim is 2 bases for V and 1 base for J, with a gap of 16 bases between the germline ends. CDR1 is given as SGHRS and CDR2 as YFSETQ, both from the germline V gene. The entire variable domain, with the stretches around the CDR3 drawn from the reference TRBV5-1 and TRBJ2-7 proteins, is KAGVTQTPRYLIKTRGQQVTLSCSPISGHRSVSWYQQTPGQGLQFLFEYFSETQRNKGNFPGRFSGRQFSNSRSEMNVSTLELGDSALYLCASSLAGVEGSYEQYFGPGTRLTVT.